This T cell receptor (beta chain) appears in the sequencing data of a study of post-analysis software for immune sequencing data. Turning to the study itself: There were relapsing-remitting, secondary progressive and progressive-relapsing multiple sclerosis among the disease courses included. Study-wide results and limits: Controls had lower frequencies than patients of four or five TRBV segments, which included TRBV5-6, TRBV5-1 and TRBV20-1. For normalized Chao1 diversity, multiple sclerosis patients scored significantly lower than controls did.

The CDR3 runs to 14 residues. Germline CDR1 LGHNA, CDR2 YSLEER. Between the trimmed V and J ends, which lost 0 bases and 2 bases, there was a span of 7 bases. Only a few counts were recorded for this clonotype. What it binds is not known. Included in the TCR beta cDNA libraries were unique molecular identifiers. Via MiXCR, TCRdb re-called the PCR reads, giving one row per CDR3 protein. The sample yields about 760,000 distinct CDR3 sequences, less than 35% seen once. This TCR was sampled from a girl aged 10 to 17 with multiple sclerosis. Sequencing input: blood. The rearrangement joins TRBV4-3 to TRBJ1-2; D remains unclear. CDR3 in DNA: TGCGCCAGCAGCCAAGACGCCAGCAACTATGGCTACACCTTC. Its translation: CASSQDASNYGYTF.